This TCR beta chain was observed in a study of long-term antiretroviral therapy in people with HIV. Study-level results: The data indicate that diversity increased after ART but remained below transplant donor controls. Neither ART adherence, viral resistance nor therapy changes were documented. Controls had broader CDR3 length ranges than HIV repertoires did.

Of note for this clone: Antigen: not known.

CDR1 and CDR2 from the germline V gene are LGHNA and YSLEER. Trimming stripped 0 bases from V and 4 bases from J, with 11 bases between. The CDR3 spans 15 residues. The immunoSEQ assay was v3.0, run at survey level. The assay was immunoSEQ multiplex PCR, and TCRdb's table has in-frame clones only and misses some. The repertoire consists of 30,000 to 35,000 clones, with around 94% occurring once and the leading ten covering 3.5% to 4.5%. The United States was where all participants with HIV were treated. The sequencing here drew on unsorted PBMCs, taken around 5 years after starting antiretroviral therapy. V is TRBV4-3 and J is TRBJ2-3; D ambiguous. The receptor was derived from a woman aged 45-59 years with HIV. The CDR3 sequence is CASSQELGLPDTQYF. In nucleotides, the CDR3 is TGCGCCAGCAGCCAAGAGCTCGGTCTCCCAGATACGCAGTATTTT.